The 24 T cell receptor beta chains given below trace back to one sample, sequenced in a study of cytomegalovirus exposure and HLA in healthy donors. The study ran its PCR with 60 Vbeta and 13 Jbeta primers. Profiled with immunoSEQ multiplex PCR; TCRdb holds only in-frame clones, not every one. The repertoire holds approximately 100,000 clones, with 75% to 90% as singletons. The sequenced material came from PBMCs. These receptor sequences come from a man younger than 45 in good health and CMV-seronegative.

J is TRBJ2-3 and V is TRBV5-1; a weak D match, TRBD2 (6 bases). Between the trimmed V and J ends, which lost 2 bases and 3 bases, there was a span of 13 bases. The CDR3 runs to 15 residues. Germline-derived CDR1 and CDR2 are SGHRS and YFSETQ. The CDR3 spells CASSFVFGGTDTQYF. CDR3 nucleotides: TGCGCCAGCAGCTTCGTATTCGGGGGTACAGATACGCAGTATTTT.

The chain joins TRBV2 to TRBJ1-1, with 9 nucleotides matching TRBD1. Per the germline V gene, CDR1 is SNHLY and CDR2 is FYNNEI. The CDR3 has 15 amino acids. Trimming took 6 bases from V and 1 from J; bases not matched to a gene: 6. The CDR3 spells CASSLDRGWNTEAFF. Here the CDR3 DNA reads TGTGCCAGCAGCCTGGACAGGGGATGGAACACTGAAGCTTTCTTT.

In its sample, this clone was seen once. The CDR3 DNA follows: TGTGCCAGCAGTTTTGCGGGACTTACGTTGTACCAAGAGACCCAGTACTTC. Amino acid sequence: CASSFAGLTLYQETQYF. The chain links TRBV28 to TRBJ2-5; the D gene is possibly TRBD2 (6 bases). Germline lookup yields CDR1 MDHEN and CDR2 SYDVKM. CDR3 length equals 17 residues. Trimming took off 3 bases at V and 0 bases at J, with 17 bases between the two ends.

This sequence joins TRBV19 and TRBJ2-7; weak D call: TRBD2 (6 bases). CDR1 and CDR2 (germline): LNHDA, SQIVND (reference sequence). CDR3 length equals 14 residues. V was shortened by 1 base and J by 1 base, with 8 bases between the two germline ends. The CDR3 DNA is TGTGCCAGTAGTATAGGGGGGGTGTCCTACGAGCAGTACTTC. This encodes CASSIGGVSYEQYF.

V is TRBV5-6 and J is TRBJ1-1; 7 bases are a match to TRBD1. J lost 3 bases, V lost 1 base, and 6 bases had no gene match. Germline V gene sequence: CDR1 SGHDT, CDR2 YYEEEE. The CDR3 contains 15 residues. The CDR3 DNA sequence: TGTGCCAGCAGCTTGCAAGGGGGCCTGGACACTGAAGCTTTCTTT. This translates into CASSLQGGLDTEAFF.

The J gene is TRBJ1-3, the V gene TRBV27; 9 bases are shared with TRBD1. The CDR3 extends over 18 amino acids. Germline V gene sequence: CDR1 MNHEY, CDR2 SMNVEV (reference sequence). V lost 5 bases and J lost 3; bases outside the gene matches: 14. This CDR3 reads CASSPYAGTGIGGNTIYF. The DNA of the CDR3 is TGTGCCAGCAGTCCATACGCCGGGACAGGGATCGGTGGAAACACCATATATTTT.

The chain combines TRBV28 with TRBJ2-7, with D perhaps matching TRBD1 (7 bases). Germline V gene sequence: CDR1 MDHEN, CDR2 SYDVKM. Trimming took 2 bases from V and 5 from J, leaving 10 bases between them. CDR3 length equals 13 residues. In DNA form, the CDR3 reads TGTGCCAGCAGTTTAGGAGGGGGCAACGAGCAGTACTTC. Translation gives CASSLGGGNEQYF.

This rearrangement joins TRBV2 to TRBJ2-7; tentative D call: TRBD2 (6 bases). The germline V gene has CDR1 SNHLY and CDR2 FYNNEI. With 0 bases removed from V and 9 bases from J, the gap between germline ends came to 21 bases. This CDR3 is built from 16 residues. The CDR3 loop reads CASSEAGSGPTRGQYF. CDR3 DNA: TGTGCCAGCAGTGAAGCGGGTAGCGGTCCAACCCGGGGGCAGTACTTC.

This clone turned up a few times. The V gene is TRBV13, the J gene TRBJ2-3; 9 nucleotides match TRBD2. The length of the CDR3 is 17 residues. The trim removed 5 bases at V and 2 bases at J, leaving 11 bases unmatched. The germline gives CDR1 PRHDT, CDR2 FYEKMQ (reference sequence). The DNA for the CDR3 is TGTGCCAGCAGCCGGCGGACTAGCGAGACCTTCACAGATACGCAGTATTTT. Its protein is CASSRRTSETFTDTQYF. Together with reference TRBV13 and TRBJ2-3, the CDR3 gives the full variable domain: AAGVIQSPRHLIKEKRETATLKCYPIPRHDTVYWYQQGPGQDPQFLISFYEKMQSDKGSIPDRFSAQQFSDYHSELNMSSLELGDSALYFCASSRRTSETFTDTQYFGPGTRLTVL.

The J gene is TRBJ2-7, the V gene TRBV29-1; 8 positions agree with TRBD2. Losses at the gene ends were 2 bases for V and 7 bases for J; bases not matched to a gene: 10. The germline CDR1 and CDR2 sequences are SQVTM and ANQGSEA. CDR3 length equals 14 residues. The DNA of the CDR3 is TGCAGCGTTGAAACCGGGAGGGCACTTGAGGAGCAGTACTTC. This translates into CSVETGRALEEQYF.

The rearrangement links TRBV5-6 to TRBJ2-3; TRBD2 might be the D (6 bases). The V gene's germline CDR1 is SGHDT and CDR2 YYEEEE. V lost 2 bases, J lost 3 bases, and 13 bases lay in between. This CDR3 contains 15 residues. The CDR3: CASSFGGIGTDTQYF. CDR3 coding DNA: TGTGCCAGCAGCTTCGGCGGGATCGGGACAGATACGCAGTATTTT.

The chain carries TRBV27 and TRBJ2-3, with 8 bases lining up with TRBD1. The CDR3 runs to 16 residues. V was pared by 7 bases and J by 4 bases, with 13 bases of the junction left unmatched. Per the germline V gene, CDR1 is MNHEY and CDR2 is SMNVEV (reference sequence). CDR3 nucleotides: TGTGCCAGCACCAACAAACAGGGGGAGCGGGCAGATACGCAGTATTTT. The encoded protein is CASTNKQGERADTQYF.

Only a few counts were recorded for this clone. The chain combines TRBV30 with TRBJ2-7; a weak D match, TRBD2 (5 bases). V lost 3 bases and J lost 6, with 18 bases in between. CDR1 and CDR2 (germline): GTSNPN, SVGIG (reference sequence). This CDR3 is 14 amino acids long. The CDR3 DNA follows: TGTGCCTGGAGGGCCCCCCCGGGGATGGGCGAGCAGTACTTC. As protein: CAWRAPPGMGEQYF.

J is TRBJ2-3 and V is TRBV6-4, with D possibly TRBD1 on 6 matching bases. The CDR3 sequence is 14 residues long. The V end lost 11 bases, the J end lost 3 bases, and 18 bases lay between the germline ends. The germline CDR1 and CDR2 sequences are MRHNA and SNTAGT. CDR3 loop: CAPSGGQITDTQYF. Here the CDR3 DNA reads TGTGCCCCTTCCGGAGGACAGATTACAGATACGCAGTATTTT.

This chain links TRBV4-2 with TRBJ2-1, with 8 positions matching TRBD2. Germline V CDR1 and CDR2: LGHNA, YNFKEQ. This CDR3 has 16 residues. V trimming: 4 bases; J trimming: 0 bases; junction bases outside the gene matches: 5. The DNA for the CDR3 is TGTGCCAGCAGCCCTAGTACTAGCGGCTCCTACAATGAGCAGTTCTTC. Its translation: CASSPSTSGSYNEQFF.

The chain uses TRBV28 and TRBJ1-4; maybe TRBD1 (6 bases). The length of the CDR3 is 14 residues. Deletions cut 2 bases from V and 7 bases from J, with 11 bases between. The V gene's germline CDR1 is MDHEN and CDR2 SYDVKM. The CDR3 protein is CASSLGGRLEKLFF. Written as DNA, the CDR3 is TGTGCCAGCAGTTTAGGGGGCAGACTTGAAAAACTGTTTTTT.

The chain has TRBV19 and TRBJ2-1; D perhaps matches TRBD2 (6 bases). This CDR3 region has 16 residues. Per the germline V gene, CDR1 is LNHDA and CDR2 is SQIVND (reference sequence). V dropped 4 bases and J dropped 4 bases, with 17 bases sitting between them. The CDR3, as DNA: TGTGCCAGTAGTACTCAGGGTTACGGAGGGTACAATGAGCAGTTCTTC. It specifies CASSTQGYGGYNEQFF. The full variable domain, with the rest looked up from reference TRBV19 and TRBJ2-1, is DGGITQSPKYLFRKEGQNVTLSCEQNLNHDAMYWYRQDPGQGLRLIYYSQIVNDFQKGDIAEGYSVSREKKESFPLTVTSAQKNPTAFYLCASSTQGYGGYNEQFFGPGTRLTVL.

The V call is TRBV6-6, the J call TRBJ2-7; TRBD1 agrees at 9 bases. V lost 6 bases and J lost 6; bases outside the gene matches: 9. CDR3 length: 14 residues. CDR1 is MNHNY and CDR2 is SVGAGI in the germline V gene (reference sequence). The CDR3 sequence: CASSLRGQGSEQYF. The CDR3 bases are TGTGCCAGCAGCCTAAGAGGACAGGGGTCCGAGCAGTACTTC.

The chain employs TRBV25-1 and TRBJ1-6, with D possibly being TRBD1 (5 bases). V dropped 3 bases and J dropped 4 bases, with 7 bases sitting between them. The CDR3 consists of 14 residues. Germline-derived CDR1 and CDR2 are MGHDK and SYGVNS. CDR3: CASSEQGYNSPLHF. CDR3 sequence (DNA): TGTGCCAGCAGTGAGCAGGGATATAATTCACCCCTCCACTTT.

This clone was detected a few times. The V and J genes are TRBV6-5 and TRBJ1-4; a weak D match, TRBD1 (6 bases). Trimming cost V 6 bases and J 6 bases, with 14 bases left between them. The CDR3 runs to 14 residues. CDR1 and CDR2 (germline): MNHEY, SVGAGI. In DNA, the CDR3 is TGTGCCAGCAGAGTAACCAACAGGGATGAAAAACTGTTTTTT. Its protein is CASRVTNRDEKLFF.

CDR3 amino acids: CAWSKGINTGELFF. Written as DNA, the CDR3 is TGTGCCTGGAGCAAGGGGATTAACACCGGGGAGCTGTTTTTT. The chain is built from TRBV30 and TRBJ2-2; perhaps TRBD1 as D (5 bases). Germline loops: CDR1 GTSNPN, CDR2 SVGIG (reference sequence). This CDR3 has 14 residues. V lost 3 bases and J lost 2, with 10 bases in between. Using reference TRBV30 and TRBJ2-2 for the parts outside the CDR3, the full variable domain is SQTIHQWPATLVQPVGSPLSLECTVEGTSNPNLYWYRQAAGRGLQLLFYSVGIGQISSEVPQNLSASRPQDRQFILSSKKLLLSDSGFYLCAWSKGINTGELFFGEGSRLTVL.

DNA for the CDR3: TGCGCCAGCAGCGGAGGGACAGGGGGTTACCAAGAGACCCAGTACTTC. Amino acid sequence: CASSGGTGGYQETQYF. The genes are TRBV5-1 and TRBJ2-5; 11 bases line up with TRBD1. V shed 4 bases, J shed 0 bases, and the junction held 5 bases outside the gene matches. CDR3 length: 16 amino acids. Germline values: CDR1 SGHRS, CDR2 YFSETQ.

The chain has TRBV6-6 and TRBJ2-2; weak D call: TRBD2 (5 bases). Trimming took 0 bases from V and 0 from J, leaving 8 bases between them. CDR1 is MNHNY and CDR2 is SVGAGI in the germline V gene (reference sequence). The CDR3 runs to 16 residues. The CDR3 DNA reads as TGTGCCAGCAGTTACTCGAAGCGGTCGAACACCGGGGAGCTGTTTTTT. It is translated as CASSYSKRSNTGELFF.

This chain links TRBV30 with TRBJ1-1; possible D gene TRBD1, 5 bases. Germline CDR1 and CDR2: GTSNPN and SVGIG (reference sequence). This CDR3 region has 11 residues. Trimming cost V 4 bases and J 7 bases, with 10 bases left between them. The CDR3 sequence is CAWNRQFEAFF. In nucleotides, the CDR3 is TGTGCCTGGAATAGACAGTTTGAAGCTTTCTTT. Combining the CDR3 with reference TRBV30 and TRBJ1-1 gives the whole variable domain SQTIHQWPATLVQPVGSPLSLECTVEGTSNPNLYWYRQAAGRGLQLLFYSVGIGQISSEVPQNLSASRPQDRQFILSSKKLLLSDSGFYLCAWNRQFEAFFGQGTRLTVV.